The present TCR beta chain was sequenced within a study of blood T cell repertoires in COVID-19. Sequenced by immunoSEQ multiplex PCR; TCRdb stores in-frame clones only, minus some. The repertoire holds around 250,000 clones, with around 86% as singletons. The length of the CDR3 is 14 residues. The V segment lost 5 bases and the J segment 6 bases; nucleotides outside the gene matches: 5. In germline, CDR1 is LGHNT, CDR2 FRNRAP. The sequenced sample consisted of peripheral blood. This rearrangement joins TRBV12-5 to TRBJ2-1, with 9 nucleotides matching TRBD2. This TCR was recovered from a man aged 18 to 35 with active or convalescent COVID-19. CDR3 bases: TGTGCTAGTGGTGGTAGCGGGAGAGGCAATGAGCAGTTCTTC. This codes for CASGGSGRGNEQFF.